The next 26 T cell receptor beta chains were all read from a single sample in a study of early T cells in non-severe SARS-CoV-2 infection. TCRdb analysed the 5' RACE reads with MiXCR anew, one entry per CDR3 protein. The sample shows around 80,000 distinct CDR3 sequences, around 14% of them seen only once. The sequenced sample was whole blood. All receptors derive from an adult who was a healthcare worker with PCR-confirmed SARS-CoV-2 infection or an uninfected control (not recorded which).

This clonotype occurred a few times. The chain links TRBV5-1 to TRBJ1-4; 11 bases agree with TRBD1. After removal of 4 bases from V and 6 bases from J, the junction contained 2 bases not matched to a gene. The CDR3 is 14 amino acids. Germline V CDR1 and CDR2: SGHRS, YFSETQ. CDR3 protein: CASSRTGGHEKLFF. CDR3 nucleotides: TGCGCCAGCAGCAGGACAGGGGGCCATGAAAAACTGTTTTTT.

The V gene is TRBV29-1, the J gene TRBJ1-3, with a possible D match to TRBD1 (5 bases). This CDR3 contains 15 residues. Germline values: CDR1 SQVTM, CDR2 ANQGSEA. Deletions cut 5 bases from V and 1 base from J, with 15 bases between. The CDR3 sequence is CSVLEAGESGNTIYF. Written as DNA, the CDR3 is TGCAGCGTTCTCGAAGCGGGGGAATCTGGAAACACCATATATTTT. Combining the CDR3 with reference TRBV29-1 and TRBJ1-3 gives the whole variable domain SAVISQKPSRDICQRGTSLTIQCQVDSQVTMMFWYRQQPGQSLTLIATANQGSEATYESGFVIDKFPISRPNLTFSTLTVSNMSPEDSSIYLCSVLEAGESGNTIYFGEGSWLTVV.

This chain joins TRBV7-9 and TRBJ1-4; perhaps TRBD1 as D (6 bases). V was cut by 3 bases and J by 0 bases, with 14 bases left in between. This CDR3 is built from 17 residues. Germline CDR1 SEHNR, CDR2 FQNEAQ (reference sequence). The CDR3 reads CASSFAGHPATNEKLFF. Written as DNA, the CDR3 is TGTGCCAGCAGCTTTGCGGGACACCCTGCAACTAATGAAAAACTGTTTTTT.

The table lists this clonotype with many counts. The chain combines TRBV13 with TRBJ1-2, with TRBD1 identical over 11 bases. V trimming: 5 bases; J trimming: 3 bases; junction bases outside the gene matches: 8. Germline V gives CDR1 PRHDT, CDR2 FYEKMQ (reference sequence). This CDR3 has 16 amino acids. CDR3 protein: CASSPRGTGGDYGYTF. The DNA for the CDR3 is TGTGCCAGCAGCCCCCGCGGGACAGGGGGAGACTATGGCTACACCTTC.

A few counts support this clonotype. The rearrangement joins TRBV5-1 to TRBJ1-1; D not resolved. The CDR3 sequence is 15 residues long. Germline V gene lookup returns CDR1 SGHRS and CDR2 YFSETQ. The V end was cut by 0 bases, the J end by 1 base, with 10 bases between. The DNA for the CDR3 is TGCGCCAGCAGCTTGGATGGGCAGCGGAACACTGAAGCTTTCTTT. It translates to CASSLDGQRNTEAFF.

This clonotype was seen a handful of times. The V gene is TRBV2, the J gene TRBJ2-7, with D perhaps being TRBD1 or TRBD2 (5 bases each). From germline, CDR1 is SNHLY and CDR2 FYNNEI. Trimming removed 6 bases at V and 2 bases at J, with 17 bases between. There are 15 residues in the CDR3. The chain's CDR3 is CASRAGGHLTYEQYF. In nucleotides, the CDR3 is TGTGCCAGCAGAGCCGGAGGACACCTTACCTACGAGCAGTACTTC.

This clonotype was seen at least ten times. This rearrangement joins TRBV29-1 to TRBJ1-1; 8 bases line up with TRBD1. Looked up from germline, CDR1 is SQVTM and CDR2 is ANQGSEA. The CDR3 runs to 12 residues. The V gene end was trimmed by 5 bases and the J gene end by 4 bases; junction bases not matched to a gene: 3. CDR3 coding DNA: TGCAGCGTTCACAGGGGGACCACTGAAGCTTTCTTT. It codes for CSVHRGTTEAFF.

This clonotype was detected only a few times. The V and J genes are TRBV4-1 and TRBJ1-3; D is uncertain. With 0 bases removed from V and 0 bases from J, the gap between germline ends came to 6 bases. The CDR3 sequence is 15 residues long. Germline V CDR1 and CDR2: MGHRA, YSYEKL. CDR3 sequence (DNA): TGCGCCAGCAGCCAAGATGGGGTCTCTGGAAACACCATATATTTT. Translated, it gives CASSQDGVSGNTIYF.

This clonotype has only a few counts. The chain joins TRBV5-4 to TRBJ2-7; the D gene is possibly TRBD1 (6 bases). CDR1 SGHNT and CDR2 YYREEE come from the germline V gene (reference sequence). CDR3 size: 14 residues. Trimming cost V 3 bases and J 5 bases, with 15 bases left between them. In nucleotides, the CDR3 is TGTGCCAGCAGCTCCAAACAGGGTAGCGACGAGCAGTACTTC. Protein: CASSSKQGSDEQYF.

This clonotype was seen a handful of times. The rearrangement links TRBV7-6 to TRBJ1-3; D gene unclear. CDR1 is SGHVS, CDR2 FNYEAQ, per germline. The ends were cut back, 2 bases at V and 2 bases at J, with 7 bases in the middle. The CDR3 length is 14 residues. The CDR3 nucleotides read TGTGCCAGCAGCTTACCCCAGGCTGGAAACACCATATATTTT. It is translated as CASSLPQAGNTIYF. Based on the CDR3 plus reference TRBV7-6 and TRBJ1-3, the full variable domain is GAGVSQSPRYKVTKRGQDVALRCDPISGHVSLYWYRQALGQGPEFLTYFNYEAQQDKSGLPNDRFSAERPEGSISTLTIQRTEQRDSAMYRCASSLPQAGNTIYFGEGSWLTVV.

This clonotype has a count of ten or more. CDR3 loop: CASSMAGQPQHF. For the CDR3, the DNA is TGTGCCAGTAGTATGGCAGGGCAGCCCCAGCATTTT. The chain couples TRBV19 to TRBJ1-5; tentative D call: TRBD1 (5 bases). Looked up from germline, CDR1 is LNHDA and CDR2 is SQIVND (reference sequence). Trimming pared 3 bases from V and 7 bases from J, leaving 7 bases between. The CDR3 loop spans 12 amino acids.

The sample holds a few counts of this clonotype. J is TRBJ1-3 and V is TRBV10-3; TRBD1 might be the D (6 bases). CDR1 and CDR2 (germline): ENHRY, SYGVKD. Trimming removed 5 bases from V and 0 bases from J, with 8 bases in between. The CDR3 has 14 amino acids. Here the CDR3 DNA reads TGTGCCATCAGTCGGGACATCTCTGGAAACACCATATATTTT. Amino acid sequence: CAISRDISGNTIYF.

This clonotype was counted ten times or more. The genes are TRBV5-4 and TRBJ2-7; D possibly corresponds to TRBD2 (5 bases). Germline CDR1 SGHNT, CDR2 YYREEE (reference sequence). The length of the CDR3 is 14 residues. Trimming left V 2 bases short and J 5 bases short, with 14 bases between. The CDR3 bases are TGTGCCAGCAGCTTTTACAGTGGGCGGGACGAGCAGTACTTC. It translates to CASSFYSGRDEQYF.

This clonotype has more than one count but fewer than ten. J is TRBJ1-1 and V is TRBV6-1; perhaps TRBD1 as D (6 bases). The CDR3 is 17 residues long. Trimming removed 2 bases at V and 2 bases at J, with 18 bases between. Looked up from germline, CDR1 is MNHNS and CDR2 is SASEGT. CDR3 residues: CASSEPKRGASNTEAFF. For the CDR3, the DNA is TGTGCCAGCAGTGAACCAAAGAGGGGGGCGAGTAACACTGAAGCTTTCTTT.

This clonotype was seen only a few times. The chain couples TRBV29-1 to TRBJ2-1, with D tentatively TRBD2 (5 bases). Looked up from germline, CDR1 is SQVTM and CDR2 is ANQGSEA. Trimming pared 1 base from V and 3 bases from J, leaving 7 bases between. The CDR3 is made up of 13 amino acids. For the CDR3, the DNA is TGCAGCGTTGAAGCGGGAAGCTACAATGAGCAGTTCTTC. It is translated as CSVEAGSYNEQFF.

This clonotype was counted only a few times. CDR3: CASSFVGVNSGNTIYF. The CDR3 DNA reads TGTGCCAGCAGCTTCGTCGGGGTGAACTCTGGAAACACCATATATTTT. V is TRBV7-8 and J is TRBJ1-3, with D unclear. The CDR3 is 16 amino acids. Trimming pared 3 bases from V and 0 bases from J, leaving 12 bases between. Germline V gene data show CDR1 as SGHVS and CDR2 as FQNEAQ.

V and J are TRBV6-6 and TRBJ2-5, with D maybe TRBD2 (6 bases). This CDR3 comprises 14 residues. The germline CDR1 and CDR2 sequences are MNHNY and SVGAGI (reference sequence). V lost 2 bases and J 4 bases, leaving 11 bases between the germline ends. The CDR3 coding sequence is TGTGCCAGCAGTTACGCAGGGCGGGGAGAGACCCAGTACTTC. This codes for CASSYAGRGETQYF.

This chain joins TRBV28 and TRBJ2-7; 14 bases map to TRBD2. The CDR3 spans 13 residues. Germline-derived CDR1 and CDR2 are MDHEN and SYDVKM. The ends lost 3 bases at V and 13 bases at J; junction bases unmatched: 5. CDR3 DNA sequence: TGTGCCAGCAGTTTGGGGACTAGCGGGGGCGGATACTTC. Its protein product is CASSLGTSGGGYF.

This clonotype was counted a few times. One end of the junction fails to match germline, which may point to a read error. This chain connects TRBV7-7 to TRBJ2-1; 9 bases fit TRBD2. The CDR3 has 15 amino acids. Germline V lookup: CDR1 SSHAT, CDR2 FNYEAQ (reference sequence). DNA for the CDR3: TGTGCTAGCAGCCCGGCTAGCGGGAACTACAATGAGCAGTTCTTC. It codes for CASSPASGNYNEQFF.

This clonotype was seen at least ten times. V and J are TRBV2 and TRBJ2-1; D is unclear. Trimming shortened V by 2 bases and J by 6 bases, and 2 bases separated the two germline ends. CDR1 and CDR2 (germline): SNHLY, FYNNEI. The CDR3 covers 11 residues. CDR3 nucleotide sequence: TGTGCCAGCAGTGAACCCAATGAGCAGTTCTTC. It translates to CASSEPNEQFF.

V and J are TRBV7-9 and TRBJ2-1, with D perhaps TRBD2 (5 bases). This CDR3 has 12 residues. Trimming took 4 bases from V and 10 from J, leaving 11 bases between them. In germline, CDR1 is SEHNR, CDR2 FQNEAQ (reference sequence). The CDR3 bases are TGTGCCAGCAGCTCCGGACTTAAGGAGCAGTTCTTC. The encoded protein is CASSSGLKEQFF.

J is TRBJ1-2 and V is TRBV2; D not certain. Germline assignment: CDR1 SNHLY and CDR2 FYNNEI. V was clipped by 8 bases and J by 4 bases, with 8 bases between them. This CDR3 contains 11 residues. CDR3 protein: CASGEGYGYTF. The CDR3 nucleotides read TGTGCCAGCGGGGAGGGCTATGGCTACACCTTC.

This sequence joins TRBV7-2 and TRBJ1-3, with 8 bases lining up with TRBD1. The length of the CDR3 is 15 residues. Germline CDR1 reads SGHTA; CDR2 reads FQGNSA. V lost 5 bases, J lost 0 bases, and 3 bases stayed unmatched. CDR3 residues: CASSRQGTSGNTIYF. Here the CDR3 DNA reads TGTGCCAGCAGCCGACAGGGGACCTCTGGAAACACCATATATTTT. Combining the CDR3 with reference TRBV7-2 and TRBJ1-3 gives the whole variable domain GAGVSQSPSNKVTEKGKDVELRCDPISGHTALYWYRQSLGQGLEFLIYFQGNSAPDKSGLPSDRFSAERTGGSVSTLTIQRTQQEDSAVYLCASSRQGTSGNTIYFGEGSWLTVV.

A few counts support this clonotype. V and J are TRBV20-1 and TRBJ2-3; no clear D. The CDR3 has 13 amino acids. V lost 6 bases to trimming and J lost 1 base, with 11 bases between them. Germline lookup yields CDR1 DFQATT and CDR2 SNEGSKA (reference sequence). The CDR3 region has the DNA TGCAGTGCACCCGATCGGGGCACAGATACGCAGTATTTT. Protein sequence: CSAPDRGTDTQYF.

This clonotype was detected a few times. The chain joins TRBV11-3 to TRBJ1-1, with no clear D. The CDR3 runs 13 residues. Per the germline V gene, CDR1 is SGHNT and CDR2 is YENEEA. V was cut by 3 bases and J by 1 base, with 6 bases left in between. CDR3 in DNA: TGTGCCAGCAGCTTTCGAGAGAACACTGAAGCTTTCTTT. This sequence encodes CASSFRENTEAFF.

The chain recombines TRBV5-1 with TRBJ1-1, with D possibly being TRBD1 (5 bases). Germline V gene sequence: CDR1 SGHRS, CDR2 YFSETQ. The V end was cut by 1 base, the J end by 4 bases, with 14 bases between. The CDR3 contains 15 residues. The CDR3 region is CASSLSRAFGTEAFF. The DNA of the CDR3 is TGCGCCAGCAGCTTGTCCAGGGCGTTTGGCACTGAAGCTTTCTTT.